The next 10 T cell receptor beta chains were all read from a single sample in a study of blood T cell repertoires in COVID-19. TCRdb's table, derived via immunoSEQ multiplex PCR, lists solely in-frame clones and lacks some. The sample contains tens of thousands of clones, about 93% of which appear only once. Sample: peripheral blood. These TCRs come from a man between 65 and 85 years old with active COVID-19.

The gene calls are TRBV2 and TRBJ2-2; TRBD1 aligns across 8 bases. CDR3 size: 15 residues. Germline V gene lookup returns CDR1 SNHLY and CDR2 FYNNEI. J lost 4 bases, V lost 8 bases, and 9 bases had no gene match. In nucleotides, the CDR3 is TGTGCCAGCCAAGGGGTCAGGGGGCCCACCGGGGAGCTGTTTTTT. It translates to CASQGVRGPTGELFF.

The chain joins TRBV5-1 to TRBJ1-1; tentative D call: TRBD1 (6 bases). The V gene's germline CDR1 is SGHRS and CDR2 YFSETQ. Trimming removed 0 bases from V and 1 base from J, with 10 bases in between. This CDR3 has 15 residues. CDR3 protein: CASSLVRRGNTEAFF. The CDR3 nucleotides read TGCGCCAGCAGCTTGGTCCGCAGGGGGAACACTGAAGCTTTCTTT.

V gene TRBV11-2 combines with J gene TRBJ2-2; weak D call: TRBD1 (5 bases). The CDR3 runs to 17 residues. CDR1 SGHAT and CDR2 FQNNGV come from the germline V gene. V was trimmed by 6 bases and J by 1 base, leaving 18 bases between them. The CDR3 is CASRYRKAERNTGELFF. The CDR3 DNA reads TGTGCCAGCAGATACAGGAAGGCAGAGAGGAACACCGGGGAGCTGTTTTTT.

This clone came up once. This chain connects TRBV19 to TRBJ1-1, with D possibly TRBD1 on 5 matching bases. V was shortened by 3 bases and J by 4 bases, with 9 bases between the two germline ends. Per germline, CDR1 LNHDA and CDR2 SQIVND (reference sequence). This CDR3 contains 13 residues. Here the CDR3 reads CASSMGGSTEAFF. In DNA, the CDR3 is TGTGCCAGTAGTATGGGGGGAAGCACTGAAGCTTTCTTT.

The V call is TRBV10-3, the J call TRBJ1-2; 8 nucleotides match TRBD1. The CDR3 is 14 amino acids. V gave up 4 bases and J gave up 0 bases; unmatched junction bases: 1. Germline V gene data show CDR1 as ENHRY and CDR2 as SYGVKD. This CDR3 is CAISGDRSNYGYTF. As DNA, the CDR3 is TGTGCCATCAGTGGGGACAGGTCTAACTATGGCTACACCTTC.

The genes are TRBV5-8 and TRBJ2-2, with a weak D call TRBD1 (6 bases). The length of the CDR3 is 16 residues. CDR1 is SGHTS and CDR2 is YDEGEE in the germline V gene. Trimming took 4 bases from V and 0 from J, leaving 13 bases between them. The CDR3 is CASSTGQNSNTGELFF. CDR3 nucleotide sequence: TGTGCCAGCAGCACCGGACAGAACTCGAACACCGGGGAGCTGTTTTTT.

The V and J genes are TRBV7-9 and TRBJ1-6; D is uncertain. V was cut by 1 base and J by 9 bases, with 10 bases left in between. The germline CDR1 and CDR2 sequences are SEHNR and FQNEAQ (reference sequence). This CDR3 region has 14 residues. The chain's CDR3 is CASSLVVESSPLHF. In nucleotides, the CDR3 is TGTGCCAGCAGCTTAGTGGTAGAGAGTTCACCCCTCCACTTT.

The chain employs TRBV28 and TRBJ1-5, with D perhaps matching TRBD1 (5 bases). The CDR3 contains 16 residues. V was trimmed by 3 bases and J by 2 bases, leaving 14 bases between them. The germline V gene encodes CDR1 MDHEN and CDR2 SYDVKM. The CDR3 nucleotides are TGTGCCAGCAGTTTCTCGGGGGGAGTACGCAATCAGCCCCAGCATTTT. Protein product: CASSFSGGVRNQPQHF.

V gene TRBV2 combines with J gene TRBJ1-1, with 7 bases identical to TRBD1. After removal of 1 base from V and 6 bases from J, the junction contained 11 bases not matched to a gene. CDR3 length equals 16 residues. Germline V gives CDR1 SNHLY, CDR2 FYNNEI. The CDR3 nucleotides are TGTGCCAGCAGTGAAGTTCGAGGGGGCTACTGGGCTGAAGCTTTCTTT. Amino acids: CASSEVRGGYWAEAFF.

The V call is TRBV5-6, the J call TRBJ1-1; tentatively, D is TRBD1 (5 bases). Germline assignment: CDR1 SGHDT and CDR2 YYEEEE. V was shortened by 2 bases and J by 3 bases, with 8 bases between the two germline ends. The CDR3 extends over 13 amino acids. The CDR3 loop reads CASSFTGYTEAFF. CDR3 DNA: TGTGCCAGCAGCTTTACAGGTTACACTGAAGCTTTCTTT.